A selection of T cell receptor beta chains follows, all from one sample in a study of cytomegalovirus exposure and HLA in healthy donors. The method was immunoSEQ multiplex PCR; TCRdb's version includes in-frame clones alone and lacks a portion of them. This sample has 90,000 or so clones; roughly 85% occur once, and the top ten carry roughly 22%. Source material: PBMCs. These receptor sequences come from a man aged 18 to 30 in good health and CMV-seropositive. Each CDR3 is given with its conserved first and last residue. Fields, in order: clone size, J gene, V gene, D gene, CDR3 DNA, CDR3 protein. D genes are given only for firm matches. Only part of the rows carry a size: once, few, many, or a class if the clone is expanded.

>NA|TRBJ2-5|TRBV5-1|TRBD1
TGCGCCAGCAGACCCGGGACAGGGGGACAAGAGACCCAGTACTTC
CASRPGTGGQETQYF
>NA|TRBJ2-1|TRBV9|TRBD2
TGTGCCAGCAGCGCCGCTAGCGGGAGCTACAATGAGCAGTTCTTC
CASSAASGSYNEQFF
>NA|TRBJ2-1|TRBV6-1|NA
TGTGCCAGCAGTACCGGTCCTTACAATGAGCAGTTCTTC
CASSTGPYNEQFF
>NA|TRBJ2-3|TRBV6-5|TRBD2
TGTGCCAGCAGTTCCCGAGGTGCGGGAGAAGGAAATACGCAGTATTTT
CASSSRGAGEGNTQYF
>NA|TRBJ1-1|TRBV5-1|NA
TGCGCCAGCAGCTTGGAGGGGGGGCTTAGCACTGAAGCTTTCTTT
CASSLEGGLSTEAFF
>NA|TRBJ2-2|TRBV12-5|TRBD2
TGTGCTAGTGGTTTGACCAGCGGGAGAAACGGGGAGCTGTTTTTT
CASGLTSGRNGELFF
>NA|TRBJ1-5|TRBV16|NA
TGTGCCAGCAGCCAAACTCTTTTGGTCCGCCTCGATAGCAATCAGCCCCAGCATTTT
CASSQTLLVRLDSNQPQHF
>many|TRBJ2-7|TRBV6-1|NA
TGTGCCAGCAGTGAAGCCCCGGGGACTGCAGACGAGCAGTACTTC
CASSEAPGTADEQYF
>NA|TRBJ2-5|TRBV6-1|NA
TGTGCCAGCAGTGAAGGTCCCGCGCAAGAGACCCAGTACTTC
CASSEGPAQETQYF
>NA|TRBJ2-1|TRBV9|NA
TGTGCCAGCAGCCCCCGAGCGGTCAGCTCCTACAATGAGCAGTTCTTC
CASSPRAVSSYNEQFF
>NA|TRBJ2-2|TRBV5-1|NA
TGCGCCACAGAGGTCTCGACCGGGGAGCTGTTTTTT
CATEVSTGELFF
>few|TRBJ2-2|TRBV29-1|NA
TGCAGCGTTGCCGAGTCCGGGGAGCTGTTTTTT
CSVAESGELFF
>NA|TRBJ1-1|TRBV2|TRBD1
TGTGCCAGCAGTGAGGGGACAGTCACTGAAGCTTTCTTT
CASSEGTVTEAFF
>NA|TRBJ2-1|TRBV2|TRBD2
TGTGCCGCCAGGTCCAGCGGGAGGTACAATGAGCAGTTCTTC
CAARSSGRYNEQFF
>NA|TRBJ2-7|TRBV14|NA
TGTGCCAGCAGCCAAGGACAGATCTACGAGCAGTACTTC
CASSQGQIYEQYF
>NA|TRBJ1-1|TRBV9|TRBD1
TGTGCCAGCAGCTTTGGACAGGGAGTCTCCAACACTGAAGCTTTCTTT
CASSFGQGVSNTEAFF
>NA|TRBJ2-1|TRBV5-1|TRBD2
TGCGCCAGCAGCGGGACTAGCTACAATGAGCAGTTCTTC
CASSGTSYNEQFF
>NA|TRBJ2-5|TRBV2|TRBD2
TGTGCCAGCAGGACTAGCGGGAGGTTAGAGACCCAGTACTTC
CASRTSGRLETQYF
>NA|TRBJ2-2|TRBV28|TRBD1
TGTGCCAGCAGTGGACAGGGGACGAACACCGGGGAGCTGTTTTTT
CASSGQGTNTGELFF
>once|TRBJ1-4|TRBV21-1|NA
TGTGCCAGCAGCAAAGGGAACGGGTTTAATGAAAAACTGTTTTTT
CASSKGNGFNEKLFF
>NA|TRBJ1-1|TRBV6-5|NA
TGTGCCAGCAGTTACTCCGTGGAGAATGAAGCTTTCTTT
CASSYSVENEAFF
>few|TRBJ1-5|TRBV30|NA
TGTGCCTGGAGTCCTCTCCTATCCAGGGGTAATCAGCCCCAGCATTTT
CAWSPLLSRGNQPQHF
>NA|TRBJ2-3|TRBV7-9|NA
TGTGCCAGCAGCCCATCCCCTGGAACAGGGAGAGGAGATACGCAGTATTTT
CASSPSPGTGRGDTQYF
>NA|TRBJ2-3|TRBV6-1|NA
TGTGCCAGCAGTGAACTCTTAGATACGCAGTATTTT
CASSELLDTQYF
>few|TRBJ2-7|TRBV6-4|NA
TGTGCCAGCAGTGACAGACAGGGAGGCGAGCAGTACTTC
CASSDRQGGEQYF
>NA|TRBJ1-5|TRBV6-5|NA
TGTGCCAGCAGTTTTGATGCTTCGGGACAGCCCCAGCATTTT
CASSFDASGQPQHF
>NA|TRBJ2-6|TRBV9|TRBD1
TGTGCCAGCAGCGTAGCACAGGGGATTTTCTCTGGGGCCAACGTCCTGACTTTC
CASSVAQGIFSGANVLTF
>NA|TRBJ2-1|TRBV11-2|TRBD2
TGTGCCAGCAGCTTAGAGGGAGGGATTGAGGCGAACTCCTACAATGAGCAGTTCTTC
CASSLEGGIEANSYNEQFF
>few|TRBJ2-2|TRBV2|NA
TGTGCCAGCGAGGGTCGAGGCACCGGGGAGCTGTTTTTT
CASEGRGTGELFF
>NA|TRBJ2-1|TRBV6-6|TRBD1
TGTGCCAGCGGACCGGACAGGGTTAATGAGCAGTTCTTC
CASGPDRVNEQFF
>NA|TRBJ2-3|TRBV2|TRBD2
TGTGCCAGCCCGCGAGCGGGAGGTCCTGATACGCAGTATTTT
CASPRAGGPDTQYF
>few|TRBJ1-5|TRBV4-1|NA
TGCGCCAGCAGCGTGGCTAGCAATCAGCCCCAGCATTTT
CASSVASNQPQHF
>NA|TRBJ2-1|TRBV9|NA
TGTGCCAGCAGCGTAGACGGGACTCTTTACAATGAGCAGTTCTTC
CASSVDGTLYNEQFF
>NA|TRBJ1-2|TRBV6-5|NA
TGTGCCAGCAGTTACGGCGGAGATAGCTATGGCTACACCTTC
CASSYGGDSYGYTF
>NA|TRBJ2-5|TRBV4-2|NA
TGTGCCAGCAGCCCCTGGTTGAGGGGGGGAAGAGAGACCCAGTACTTC
CASSPWLRGGRETQYF
>NA|TRBJ2-1|TRBV5-1|TRBD2
TGCGCCAGCAGCTTGATAGGACTAGCGGGAGGTTTCTACAATGAGCAGTTCTTC
CASSLIGLAGGFYNEQFF
>NA|TRBJ2-1|TRBV5-1|TRBD2
TGCGCCAGCAGCCCACCGGGACTAGCGGGAGGACATGAGCAGTTCTTC
CASSPPGLAGGHEQFF
>NA|TRBJ2-4|TRBV11-3|TRBD2
TGTGCCAGCAGCTTAGGCGGGGGGCGAGGGAACATTCAGTACTTC
CASSLGGGRGNIQYF
>NA|TRBJ2-3|TRBV6-1|NA
TGTGCCAGCAGTGACTGGGCAGGATACAGCACAGATACGCAGTATTTT
CASSDWAGYSTDTQYF
>few|TRBJ1-3|TRBV6-1|NA
TGTGCCAGCAGCAGGGGCTTTTCTGGAAACACCATATATTTT
CASSRGFSGNTIYF
>NA|TRBJ2-3|TRBV5-5|TRBD1
TGTGCCAGCAGCCCTCAAGGGGATGTGACAGGGTTCGGCTTAATGGATACGCAGTATTTT
CASSPQGDVTGFGLMDTQYF
>once|TRBJ2-2|TRBV18|TRBD2
TGTGCCAGCTCACAACTAGCGGGAGGGCCTTACACCGGGGAGCTGTTTTTT
CASSQLAGGPYTGELFF
>NA|TRBJ2-5|TRBV27|NA
TGTGCCAGCAGTTCCCTGGCTTGGGCGGAGACCCAGTACTTC
CASSSLAWAETQYF
>NA|TRBJ2-7|TRBV27|TRBD1
TGTGCCAGCAGTTCCTCGGGGGACAGGGGGTACGAGCAGTACTTC
CASSSSGDRGYEQYF
>few|TRBJ2-5|TRBV7-9|NA
TGTGCCAGCAGCGTACAAGAGACCCAGTACTTC
CASSVQETQYF
>NA|TRBJ1-1|TRBV10-3|NA
TGTGCCACCTCTGACACTGACACTGAAGCTTTCTTT
CATSDTDTEAFF
>NA|TRBJ1-1|TRBV28|TRBD1
TGTGCCAGCAGTTCCAGGGGGCGAGCGGGGACTGAAGCTTTCTTT
CASSSRGRAGTEAFF
>NA|TRBJ1-3|TRBV5-1|NA
TGCGCCAGCAGCCCCGGGGGCTCTGGAAACACCATATATTTT
CASSPGGSGNTIYF
>NA|TRBJ1-2|TRBV6-5|TRBD1
TGTGCCAGCAGTTCGCCTCAGGGGGGCCATTCGCATGGCTACACCTTC
CASSSPQGGHSHGYTF
>NA|TRBJ2-7|TRBV5-1|NA
TGCGCCAGCAGCTTGAGTGGCAGGGCGCGAGACGAGCAGTACTTC
CASSLSGRARDEQYF
>NA|TRBJ2-5|TRBV6-5|NA
TGTGCCAGCAGTTACTCGATGGTGGCGGCGAGGGAGACCCAGTACTTC
CASSYSMVAARETQYF
>NA|TRBJ2-5|TRBV4-1|TRBD2
TGCGCCAGCAGCCAAGAGGGAATGGCTAGCGGGGGGGAGACCCAGTACTTC
CASSQEGMASGGETQYF
>NA|TRBJ2-5|TRBV19|TRBD1
TGTGCCAGTAGTATAGGATCAGGGGGCCAAGAGACCCAGTACTTC
CASSIGSGGQETQYF